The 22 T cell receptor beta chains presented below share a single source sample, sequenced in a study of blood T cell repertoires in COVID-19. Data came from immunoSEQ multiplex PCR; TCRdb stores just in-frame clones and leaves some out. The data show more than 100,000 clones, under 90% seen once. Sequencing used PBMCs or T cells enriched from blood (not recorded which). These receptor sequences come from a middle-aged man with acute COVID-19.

The CDR3 sequence: CASSTGGQGYGYTF. CDR3 in DNA: TGTGCCAGCAGTACGGGGGGACAGGGCTATGGCTACACCTTC. The rearrangement joins TRBV28 to TRBJ1-2, with 9 nucleotides matching TRBD1. The germline gives CDR1 MDHEN, CDR2 SYDVKM. The CDR3 extends over 14 amino acids. Unmatched junction bases numbered 5, after V lost 5 bases and J lost 4 bases.

This chain's CDR3 is CASSDLTSGNQNEQFF. In nucleotides, the CDR3 is TGCGCCAGCAGCGACCTTACTAGCGGGAACCAAAATGAGCAGTTCTTC. This chain links TRBV5-1 with TRBJ2-1; the match to TRBD2 covers 10 bases. The germline CDR1 and CDR2 sequences are SGHRS and YFSETQ. The trim removed 4 bases at V and 7 bases at J, leaving 11 bases unmatched. The CDR3 has 16 residues.

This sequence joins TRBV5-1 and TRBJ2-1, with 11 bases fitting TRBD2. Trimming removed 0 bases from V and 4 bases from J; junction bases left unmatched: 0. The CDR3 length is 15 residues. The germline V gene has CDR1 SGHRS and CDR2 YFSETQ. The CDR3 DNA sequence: TGCGCCAGCAGCTTGGGGACTAGCGGGTACAATGAGCAGTTCTTC. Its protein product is CASSLGTSGYNEQFF.

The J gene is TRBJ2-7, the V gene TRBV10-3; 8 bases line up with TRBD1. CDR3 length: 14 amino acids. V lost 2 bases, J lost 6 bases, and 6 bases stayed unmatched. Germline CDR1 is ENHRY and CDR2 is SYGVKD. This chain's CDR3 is CAISEQFTGGEQYF. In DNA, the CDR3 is TGTGCCATCAGTGAGCAGTTTACAGGGGGCGAGCAGTACTTC.

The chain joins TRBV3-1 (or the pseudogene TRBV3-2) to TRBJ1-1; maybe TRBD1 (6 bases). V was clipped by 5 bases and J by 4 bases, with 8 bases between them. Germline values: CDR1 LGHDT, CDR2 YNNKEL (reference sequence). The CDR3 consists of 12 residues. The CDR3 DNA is TGTGCCAGCAGCGTACAGGGCACTGAAGCTTTCTTT. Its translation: CASSVQGTEAFF.

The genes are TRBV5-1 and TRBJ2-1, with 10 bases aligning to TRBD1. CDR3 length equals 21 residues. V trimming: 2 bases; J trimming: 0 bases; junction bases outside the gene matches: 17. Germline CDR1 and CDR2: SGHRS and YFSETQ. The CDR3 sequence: CASSFSPNRDRGSSSYNEQFF. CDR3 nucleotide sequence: TGCGCCAGCAGCTTCTCGCCTAACCGGGACAGGGGTTCCAGCTCCTACAATGAGCAGTTCTTC.

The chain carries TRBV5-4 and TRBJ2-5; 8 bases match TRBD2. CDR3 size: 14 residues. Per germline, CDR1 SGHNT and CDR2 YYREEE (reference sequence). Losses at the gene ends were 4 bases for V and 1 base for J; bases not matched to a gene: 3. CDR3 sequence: CASSRGGFQETQYF. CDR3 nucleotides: TGTGCCAGCAGCCGGGGGGGCTTCCAAGAGACCCAGTACTTC.

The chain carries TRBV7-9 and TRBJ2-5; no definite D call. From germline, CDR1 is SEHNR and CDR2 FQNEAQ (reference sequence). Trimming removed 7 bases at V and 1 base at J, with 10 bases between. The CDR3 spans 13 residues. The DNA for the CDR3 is TGTGCCAGCACCCCCCTGGCCCAAGAGACCCAGTACTTC. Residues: CASTPLAQETQYF.

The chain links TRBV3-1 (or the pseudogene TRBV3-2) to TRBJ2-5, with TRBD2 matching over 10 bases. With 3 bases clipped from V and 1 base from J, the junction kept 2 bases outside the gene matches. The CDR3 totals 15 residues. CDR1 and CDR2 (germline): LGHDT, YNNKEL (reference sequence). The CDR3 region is CASSQVAGGQETQYF. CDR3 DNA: TGTGCCAGCAGCCAGGTAGCGGGGGGCCAAGAGACCCAGTACTTC.

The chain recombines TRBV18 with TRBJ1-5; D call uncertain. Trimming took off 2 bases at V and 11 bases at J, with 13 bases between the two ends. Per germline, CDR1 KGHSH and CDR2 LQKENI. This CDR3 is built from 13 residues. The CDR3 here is CASSPGSAAAQHF. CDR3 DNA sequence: TGTGCCAGCTCACCAGGGTCGGCCGCGGCCCAGCATTTT.

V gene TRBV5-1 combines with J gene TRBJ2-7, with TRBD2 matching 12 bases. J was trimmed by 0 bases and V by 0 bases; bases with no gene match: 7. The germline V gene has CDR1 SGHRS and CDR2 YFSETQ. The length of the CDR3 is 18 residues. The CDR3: CASSLEGGLAGPSYEQYF. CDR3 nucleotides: TGCGCCAGCAGCTTGGAAGGTGGACTAGCGGGACCCTCCTACGAGCAGTACTTC.

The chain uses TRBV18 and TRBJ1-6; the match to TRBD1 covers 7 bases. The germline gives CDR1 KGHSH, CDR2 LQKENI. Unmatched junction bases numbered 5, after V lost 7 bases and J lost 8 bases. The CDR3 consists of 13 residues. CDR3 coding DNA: TGTGCCAGCTTGGCAGGGGGAGATTCACCCCTCCACTTT. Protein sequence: CASLAGGDSPLHF.

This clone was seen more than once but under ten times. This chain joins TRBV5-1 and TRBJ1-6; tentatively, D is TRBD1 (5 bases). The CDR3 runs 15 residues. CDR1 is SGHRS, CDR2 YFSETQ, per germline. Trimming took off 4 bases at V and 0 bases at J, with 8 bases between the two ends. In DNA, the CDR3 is TGCGCCAGCAGCCAGGACACCTCCTATAATTCACCCCTCCACTTT. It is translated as CASSQDTSYNSPLHF.

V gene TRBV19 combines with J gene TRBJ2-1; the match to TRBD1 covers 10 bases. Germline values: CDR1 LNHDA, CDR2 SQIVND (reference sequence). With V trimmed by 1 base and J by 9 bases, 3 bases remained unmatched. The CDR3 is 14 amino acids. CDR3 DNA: TGTGCCAGTAGTATAGGACAGGGGGCATCTGAGCAGTTCTTC. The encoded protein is CASSIGQGASEQFF. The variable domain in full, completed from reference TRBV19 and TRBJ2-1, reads DGGITQSPKYLFRKEGQNVTLSCEQNLNHDAMYWYRQDPGQGLRLIYYSQIVNDFQKGDIAEGYSVSREKKESFPLTVTSAQKNPTAFYLCASSIGQGASEQFFGPGTRLTVL.

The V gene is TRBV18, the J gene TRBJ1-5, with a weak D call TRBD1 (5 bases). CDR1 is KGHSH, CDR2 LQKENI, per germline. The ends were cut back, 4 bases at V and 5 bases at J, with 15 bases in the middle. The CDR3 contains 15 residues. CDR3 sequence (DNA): TGTGCCAGCTCACAAGTACGGGGGGTCCATCAGCCCCAGCATTTT. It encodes CASSQVRGVHQPQHF.

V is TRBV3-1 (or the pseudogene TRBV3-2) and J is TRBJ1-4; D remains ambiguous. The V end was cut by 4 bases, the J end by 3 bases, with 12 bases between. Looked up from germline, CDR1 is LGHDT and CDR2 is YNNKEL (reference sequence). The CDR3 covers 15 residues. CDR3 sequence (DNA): TGTGCCAGCAGCCCGACGAGGGATCCTAATGAAAAACTGTTTTTT. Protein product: CASSPTRDPNEKLFF.

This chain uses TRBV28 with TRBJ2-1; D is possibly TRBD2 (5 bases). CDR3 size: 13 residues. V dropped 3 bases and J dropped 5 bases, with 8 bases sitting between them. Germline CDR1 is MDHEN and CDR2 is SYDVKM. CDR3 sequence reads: CASSFRRNNEQFF. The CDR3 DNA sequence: TGTGCCAGCAGTTTCCGGAGGAACAATGAGCAGTTCTTC.

The CDR3 loop reads CASSSYSLSGNTIYF. The CDR3, as DNA: TGTGCCAGTAGTTCTTACTCGCTCTCTGGAAACACCATATATTTT. The chain uses TRBV19 and TRBJ1-3; no clear D gene. This CDR3 is 15 amino acids long. V gave up 5 bases and J gave up 0 bases, with 11 bases separating them. Germline CDR1 is LNHDA and CDR2 is SQIVND (reference sequence).

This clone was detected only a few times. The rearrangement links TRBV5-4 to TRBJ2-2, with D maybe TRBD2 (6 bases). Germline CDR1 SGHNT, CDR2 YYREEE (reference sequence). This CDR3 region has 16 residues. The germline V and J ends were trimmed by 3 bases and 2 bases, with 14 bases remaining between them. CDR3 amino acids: CASSSGGNINTGELFF. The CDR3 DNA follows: TGTGCCAGCAGCTCCGGGGGAAACATAAACACCGGGGAGCTGTTTTTT.

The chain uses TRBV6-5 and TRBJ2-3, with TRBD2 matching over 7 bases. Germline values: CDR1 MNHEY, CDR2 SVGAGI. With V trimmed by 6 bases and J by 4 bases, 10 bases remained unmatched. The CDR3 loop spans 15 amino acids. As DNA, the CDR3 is TGTGCCAGCAGGACCGGCGGGAGCCTGCCAGATACGCAGTATTTT. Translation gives CASRTGGSLPDTQYF.

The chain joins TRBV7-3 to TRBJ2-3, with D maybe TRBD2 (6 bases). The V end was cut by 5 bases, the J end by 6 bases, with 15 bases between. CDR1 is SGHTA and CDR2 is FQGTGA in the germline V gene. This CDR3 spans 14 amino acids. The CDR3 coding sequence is TGTGCCAGCAGCCCGGGCGGGGCGCCGGATACGCAGTATTTT. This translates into CASSPGGAPDTQYF.

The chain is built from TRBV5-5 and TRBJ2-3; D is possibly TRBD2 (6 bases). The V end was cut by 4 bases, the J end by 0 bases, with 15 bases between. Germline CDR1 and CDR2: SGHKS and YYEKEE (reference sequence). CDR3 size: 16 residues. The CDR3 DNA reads TGTGCCAGCAGCCTCCGGGGGAGCCCTAGCACAGATACGCAGTATTTT. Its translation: CASSLRGSPSTDTQYF.